This T cell receptor beta chain was recorded in a study of blood T cell repertoires in COVID-19. Libraries were prepared by immunoSEQ multiplex PCR; TCRdb keeps only in-frame clonotypes and omits some of them. Altogether 150,000 to 200,000 clones are present, approximately 85% being singletons, with the ten largest covering 6.2%. Germline-derived CDR1 and CDR2 are SGDLS and YYNGEE. The V and J ends lost 0 bases and 6 bases, in that order; junction bases with no gene match: 2. This CDR3 is built from 13 residues. The TCR comes from a man aged 35 to 55 who had recovered from COVID-19. This sequence joins TRBV9 and TRBJ2-7, with 8 bases fitting TRBD2. What was sequenced was PBMCs or T cells enriched from blood (not recorded which). The CDR3 is CASSVAGGSEQYF. The CDR3 DNA follows: TGTGCCAGCAGCGTAGCGGGGGGGAGCGAGCAGTACTTC.